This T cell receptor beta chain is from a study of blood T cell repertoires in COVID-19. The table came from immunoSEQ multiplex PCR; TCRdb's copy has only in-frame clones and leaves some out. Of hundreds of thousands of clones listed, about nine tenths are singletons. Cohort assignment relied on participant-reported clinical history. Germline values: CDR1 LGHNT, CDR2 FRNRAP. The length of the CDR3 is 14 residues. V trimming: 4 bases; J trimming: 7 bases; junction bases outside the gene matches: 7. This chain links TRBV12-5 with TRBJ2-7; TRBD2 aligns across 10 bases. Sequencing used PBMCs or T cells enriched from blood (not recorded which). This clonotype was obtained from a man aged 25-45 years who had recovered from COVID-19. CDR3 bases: TGTGCTAGTGGTTCTAGCGGGAGAGGGGGTGAGCAGTACTTC. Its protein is CASGSSGRGGEQYF.